The rows below give T cell receptor beta chains drawn from one sample of a study of T cell repertoires in cytomegalovirus infection. Their recognized antigens are unknown. MiXCR, run by TCRdb on the reads, gives a single entry per CDR3 protein. This table has roughly 700,000 distinct CDR3 sequences, 33% appearing once. Sequenced here: cultured PBMCs, sampled from culture after CMV antigen stimulation. Receptors were obtained from a human donor in good health (CMV status not recorded). Some clones in this sample may be carry-over from other donors' samples. Each CDR3 is given with its conserved first and last residue. The D gene is left open where the match is weak. Clone size appears in some rows only: once, few, many, or a class for an expanded clone.

D gene	clone size	V gene	J gene	CDR3 DNA	CDR3 protein
.	once	TRBV12-3/TRBV12-4	TRBJ1-2	TGTGCCAGCAGTTTCGTGCGTCCCCCTAACTATGGCTACACCTTC	CASSFVRPPNYGYTF
TRBD1	few	TRBV28	TRBJ1-5	TGTGCCAGCACCTATGGGGACAGGGGTAACCAGCCCCAGCATTTT	CASTYGDRGNQPQHF
.	few	TRBV7-9	TRBJ2-7	TGTGCCAGCAGCCGATCTGGACAGAGCTACGAGCAGTACTTC	CASSRSGQSYEQYF
.	few	TRBV5-5	TRBJ2-6	TGTGCCAGCAGCAAAACAGCGCCGGGACACTACTCTGGGGCCAACGTCCTGACTTTC	CASSKTAPGHYSGANVLTF
.	.	TRBV5-4	TRBJ1-1	TGTGCCAGCAGTAGGGAGGTCACTGAAGCTTTCTTT	CASSREVTEAFF
.	few	TRBV28	TRBJ1-1	TGTGCCAGCAGTTCCGGTTTGGGACCAAACACTGAAGCTTTCTTT	CASSSGLGPNTEAFF
.	few	TRBV11-3	TRBJ1-5	TGTGCCAGCAGCCATAATCAGCCCCAGCATTTT	CASSHNQPQHF
.	once	TRBV19	TRBJ2-3	TGTGCCGCGAGGGGGTGGGACCCCAAGGCATCCACAGATACGCAGTATTTT	CAARGWDPKASTDTQYF
.	.	TRBV20-1	TRBJ1-1	TGCAGTGCTGTAAGACAGTACACTGAAGCTTTCTTT	CSAVRQYTEAFF
.	.	TRBV12-3/TRBV12-4	TRBJ2-3	TGTGCCAGCAGCTCCTTTGCGATGGGAGATACGCAGTATTTT	CASSSFAMGDTQYF
.	.	TRBV6-6	TRBJ2-3	TGTGCCAGCACCATAGAGACAGGATATTTCACAGATACGCAGTATTTT	CASTIETGYFTDTQYF
TRBD2	.	TRBV6-1	TRBJ2-1	TGTGCCAGCTATGAGCGGGGGGGCTTTTTGAATGAGCAGTTCTTC	CASYERGGFLNEQFF
.	.	TRBV7-6	TRBJ2-1	TGTGCCAGCAGCAAAGACCCGCGGTCCTACAATGAGCAGTTCTTC	CASSKDPRSYNEQFF
.	few	TRBV7-2	TRBJ1-3	TGTGCCAGCAGCGCTACAGGGTTCTCTGGAAACACCATATATTTT	CASSATGFSGNTIYF
TRBD1	few	TRBV7-9	TRBJ2-2	TGTGCCAGCAGCTTAGGCTGGGGACAGACGAACACCGGGGAGCTGTTTTTT	CASSLGWGQTNTGELFF
.	.	TRBV29-1	TRBJ1-1	TGCACCGTTAACCTGGGGGGCACTGAAGCTTTCTTT	CTVNLGGTEAFF
.	few	TRBV15	TRBJ2-5	TGTGCCACCAGCAGAGCACCGCCGGAGACCCAGTACTTC	CATSRAPPETQYF
.	.	TRBV11-2	TRBJ2-7	TGTGCCAGCAGCCCATCCCGGGGACACGAGCAGTACTTC	CASSPSRGHEQYF
TRBD2	few	TRBV6-5	TRBJ2-1	TGTGCCAGCAGTCCACGGGGCGGGGGGGCAGGCAATGAGCAGTTCTTC	CASSPRGGGAGNEQFF
.	.	TRBV11-2	TRBJ2-1	TGTGCCAGCGGACCGAGTTATTATACCTACAATGAGCAGTTCTTC	CASGPSYYTYNEQFF
TRBD2	.	TRBV9	TRBJ2-1	TGTGCCAGCAGCGTAGGGACTAGCGGGATCTTTGGAGAGCAGTTCTTC	CASSVGTSGIFGEQFF
.	.	TRBV2	TRBJ2-1	TGTGCCAGCCAGGGTTTCCTAGCTGGGGGGCAGTTCTTC	CASQGFLAGGQFF
.	many	TRBV7-2	TRBJ1-1	TGTGCCAGCAGCCTCATGAGGACTGAAGCTTTCTTT	CASSLMRTEAFF
.	.	TRBV12-3/TRBV12-4	TRBJ1-2	TGTGCCAGCAGTTTTCTTGGAGGGCATAATGACTATGGCTACACCTTC	CASSFLGGHNDYGYTF
.	.	TRBV15	TRBJ1-1	TGTGCCACCAGCAGGCCGTACGGGGACACTGAAGCTTTCTTT	CATSRPYGDTEAFF